These 28 T cell receptor beta chains came from one sample sequenced in a study of blood T cells in healthy people across ages. Sample-barcoded 5' priming and a J-beta primer mix drove a second PCR of 7 to 11 cycles. One entry per CDR3 protein, called by TCRdb with MiXCR from the 5' RACE reads. The data hold 630,000 or so distinct CDR3 sequences, with approximately 29% observed a single time. Material for sequencing was blood. Receptors were obtained from a woman older than 75 in good health.

This clonotype was counted a few times. This chain connects TRBV18 to TRBJ2-2; TRBD1 matches at 7 bases. Germline lookup yields CDR1 KGHSH and CDR2 LQKENI. The CDR3 consists of 18 residues. J lost 2 bases, V lost 1 base, and 10 bases had no gene match. CDR3 loop: CASSPLHLGQANTGELFF. Here the CDR3 DNA reads TGTGCCAGCTCACCACTCCACCTAGGACAGGCAAACACCGGGGAGCTGTTTTTT.

This clonotype was observed many times. V gene TRBV7-9 combines with J gene TRBJ2-1; D may be TRBD1 (6 bases). CDR3 length equals 12 residues. The V end was cut by 5 bases, the J end by 10 bases, with 12 bases between. Germline V lookup: CDR1 SEHNR, CDR2 FQNEAQ (reference sequence). CDR3 region: CASSPHREEQFF. DNA for the CDR3: TGTGCCAGCAGCCCCCACAGGGAGGAGCAGTTCTTC.

This clonotype appeared many times. The V and J genes are TRBV6-1 and TRBJ1-5, with a tentative D call TRBD1 (5 bases). The germline V gene encodes CDR1 MNHNS and CDR2 SASEGT. The germline V and J ends were trimmed by 0 bases and 4 bases, with 10 bases remaining between them. CDR3 size: 15 residues. The CDR3 spells CASSEARSGNQPQHF. The CDR3 coding sequence is TGTGCCAGCAGTGAAGCGAGGTCAGGGAATCAGCCCCAGCATTTT.

This clonotype was detected many times. The chain couples TRBV6-1 to TRBJ2-3, with TRBD2 matching over 15 bases. The germline V gene has CDR1 MNHNS and CDR2 SASEGT. V lost 2 bases, J lost 6 bases, and 6 bases stayed unmatched. This CDR3 is 17 amino acids long. The CDR3 region has the DNA TGTGCCAGCAGTGAATATGGGACTAGCGGGGGGCGTGATACGCAGTATTTT. It encodes CASSEYGTSGGRDTQYF.

In this sample, this clonotype turned up many times. The chain uses TRBV5-1 and TRBJ2-7, with D perhaps TRBD2 (6 bases). Per the germline V gene, CDR1 is SGHRS and CDR2 is YFSETQ. The CDR3 runs to 13 residues. V was clipped by 5 bases and J by 4 bases, with 13 bases between them. CDR3 sequence reads: CASRMGGTYEQYF. CDR3 coding DNA: TGCGCCAGCAGAATGGGAGGAACTTACGAGCAGTACTTC.

This clonotype was counted at least ten times. The rearrangement links TRBV10-3 to TRBJ1-2; 9 bases agree with TRBD1. This CDR3 contains 15 residues. J gave up 1 base and V 2 bases, and 2 bases lay outside the gene matches. CDR1 and CDR2 from the germline V gene are ENHRY and SYGVKD. CDR3 amino acids: CAISERQGDNYGYTF. The CDR3 DNA is TGTGCCATCAGTGAGAGACAGGGGGATAACTATGGCTACACCTTC.

This clonotype occurred many times. The chain carries TRBV6-5 and TRBJ1-2, with no clear D. Trimming cost V 6 bases and J 5 bases, with 7 bases left between them. The CDR3 sequence is 11 residues long. CDR1 is MNHEY, CDR2 SVGAGI, per germline. The CDR3 is CASSPGYGYTF. The CDR3 DNA sequence: TGTGCCAGCAGCCCAGGTTATGGCTACACCTTC.

There are many counts of this clonotype. The chain carries TRBV6-2 or TRBV6-3 and TRBJ2-3; 8 nucleotides agree with TRBD2. Germline CDR1 is MNHEY and CDR2 is SVGEGT. There are 14 residues in the CDR3. The trim removed 9 bases at V and 5 bases at J, leaving 10 bases unmatched. The CDR3 spells CASDRGGFRDTQYF. CDR3 nucleotide sequence: TGTGCCAGTGATCGCGGGGGGTTTCGAGATACGCAGTATTTT.

J is TRBJ2-7 and V is TRBV30, with D possibly TRBD1 on 7 matching bases. The germline CDR1 and CDR2 sequences are GTSNPN and SVGIG (reference sequence). V gave up 2 bases and J gave up 7 bases, with 21 bases separating them. CDR3 length: 15 residues. The CDR3 sequence is CAWSSGQAGGGEQYF. The CDR3 nucleotides read TGTGCCTGGAGTAGCGGACAGGCAGGAGGGGGTGAGCAGTACTTC.

The rearrangement joins TRBV5-1 to TRBJ2-1, with 12 bases that match TRBD2. Unmatched junction bases numbered 5, after V lost 4 bases and J lost 6 bases. This CDR3 region has 15 residues. Germline V gives CDR1 SGHRS, CDR2 YFSETQ. The chain's CDR3 is CASSMTSGGLNEQFF. CDR3 DNA sequence: TGCGCCAGCAGCATGACTAGCGGGGGACTCAATGAGCAGTTCTTC.

Notes on this clonotype: One junction end does not reproduce the germline sequence, and a read error may be involved. The V call is TRBV6-6, the J call TRBJ1-6; unclear D gene. Germline V gives CDR1 MNHNY, CDR2 SVGAGI (reference sequence). The CDR3 sequence is 14 residues long. CDR3 region: CASRPPTGNSPPHF. The CDR3 DNA follows: TGTGCCAGCAGGCCCCCTACGGGGAATTCACCCCCCCACTTT.

A remark on this clonotype: A much larger clone differs by one base, so this may be a read error. V is TRBV3-1 and J is TRBJ2-1, with D unclear. CDR3 length: 11 amino acids. V dropped 0 bases and J dropped 10 bases, with 4 bases sitting between them. Germline lookup yields CDR1 LGHDT and CDR2 YNNKEL (reference sequence). The CDR3 sequence is CASSQDYEQFF. The CDR3 DNA reads as TGTGCCAGCAGCCAAGACTACGAGCAGTTCTTC.

This clonotype turned up a few times. The chain couples TRBV20-1 to TRBJ1-4; no definite D call. The length of the CDR3 is 13 residues. Germline V gene data show CDR1 as DFQATT and CDR2 as SNEGSKA (reference sequence). V was shortened by 4 bases and J by 0 bases, with 6 bases between the two germline ends. The CDR3 DNA reads TGCAGTGCTATGGATGCAACTAATGAAAAACTGTTTTTT. As protein: CSAMDATNEKLFF.

This clonotype was picked up many times. The V and J genes are TRBV10-3 and TRBJ1-2; D may be TRBD1 (5 bases). CDR3 length: 12 amino acids. Germline V gene sequence: CDR1 ENHRY, CDR2 SYGVKD. V shed 4 bases and J shed 6 bases, with 9 bases lying between them. CDR3 sequence (DNA): TGTGCCATCAGTGTATCAGGGAATGGCTACACCTTC. It is translated as CAISVSGNGYTF.

The sample holds a few counts of this clonotype. The chain carries TRBV20-1 and TRBJ2-3; the D is unclear. This CDR3 spans 14 amino acids. Germline V gene data show CDR1 as DFQATT and CDR2 as SNEGSKA (reference sequence). Trimming stripped 6 bases from V and 0 bases from J, with 13 bases between. The CDR3 spells CSATRNPSTDTQYF. CDR3 DNA: TGCAGTGCCACCAGGAACCCTAGCACAGATACGCAGTATTTT.

This clonotype came up many times. This chain links TRBV15 with TRBJ1-2; D is unresolved. CDR1 and CDR2 (germline): LNHNV, YYDKDF (reference sequence). CDR3 size: 14 residues. Trimming stripped 0 bases from V and 0 bases from J, with 5 bases between. The CDR3 loop is CATSRDRSNYGYTF. Here the CDR3 DNA reads TGTGCCACCAGCAGAGACAGGTCTAACTATGGCTACACCTTC.

The rearrangement joins TRBV30 to TRBJ1-4; TRBD1 is a possible D gene (5 bases). The CDR3 is 15 residues long. The germline V and J ends were trimmed by 0 bases and 7 bases, with 15 bases remaining between them. Germline V gene sequence: CDR1 GTSNPN, CDR2 SVGIG (reference sequence). The CDR3 DNA reads as TGTGCCTGGAGTGTTATCCGGGGCCCTGGTGAAAAACTGTTTTTT. This translates into CAWSVIRGPGEKLFF.

The rearrangement joins TRBV12-3 or TRBV12-4 to TRBJ2-4; unclear D gene. CDR3 length equals 14 residues. With 6 bases removed from V and 13 bases from J, the gap between germline ends came to 22 bases. The CDR3 loop reads CASSPFAISNEQYF. DNA of the CDR3: TGTGCCAGCAGCCCGTTCGCTATAAGCAATGAGCAGTACTTC.

The gene calls are TRBV6-6 and TRBJ1-2; D gene unclear. Germline V gene lookup returns CDR1 MNHNY and CDR2 SVGAGI (reference sequence). Trimming left V 1 base short and J 7 bases short, with 10 bases between. The CDR3 has 13 residues. The CDR3: CASSYFASPGYTF. The CDR3, as DNA: TGTGCCAGCAGTTACTTCGCCAGCCCTGGCTACACCTTC.

Remarks on this clonotype: A much larger clone sits a single nucleotide away, making a read error possible. The V call is TRBV20-1, the J call TRBJ2-7; D may be TRBD1 (6 bases). V was trimmed by 6 bases and J by 7 bases, leaving 19 bases between them. Per germline, CDR1 DFQATT and CDR2 SNEGSKA (reference sequence). CDR3 length: 13 residues. CDR3 sequence reads: CSAPVQGGKEQYF. The DNA of the CDR3 is TGCAGTGCCCCGGTACAGGGTGGGAAGGAGCAGTACTTC.

This clonotype was observed at least ten times. This rearrangement joins TRBV20-1 to TRBJ1-2; 8 bases align to TRBD1. Germline V gene sequence: CDR1 DFQATT, CDR2 SNEGSKA (reference sequence). V lost 5 bases to trimming and J lost 6 bases; unmatched junction nucleotides: 11. The CDR3 extends over 14 amino acids. CDR3 region: CSAGGASGGNGYTF. The CDR3 region has the DNA TGCAGTGCTGGGGGGGCCTCAGGGGGCAATGGCTACACCTTC.

This clonotype came up many times. The chain couples TRBV15 to TRBJ2-3; 9 bases agree with TRBD2. With 4 bases clipped from V and 6 bases from J, the junction kept 5 bases outside the gene matches. The CDR3 spans 14 residues. CDR1 LNHNV and CDR2 YYDKDF come from the germline V gene (reference sequence). CDR3 sequence reads: CATSMRGGRDTQYF. CDR3 nucleotide sequence: TGTGCCACCAGCATGCGGGGGGGTCGGGATACGCAGTATTTT.

This clonotype has only a few counts. The chain recombines TRBV20-1 with TRBJ1-5; perhaps TRBD1 as D (5 bases). CDR3 length equals 16 residues. Trimming left V 0 bases short and J 0 bases short, with 12 bases between. Germline V gene sequence: CDR1 DFQATT, CDR2 SNEGSKA (reference sequence). The CDR3 coding sequence is TGCAGTGCTAGAGATATGGGGCTCTATAGCAATCAGCCCCAGCATTTT. This codes for CSARDMGLYSNQPQHF.

This clonotype was counted at least ten times. The rearrangement links TRBV9 to TRBJ2-3; no clear D. This CDR3 is built from 13 residues. Trimming pared 0 bases from V and 5 bases from J, leaving 7 bases between. Germline loops: CDR1 SGDLS, CDR2 YYNGEE. CDR3 nucleotide sequence: TGTGCCAGCAGCGTAGCTTCCGGAGATACGCAGTATTTT. It translates to CASSVASGDTQYF. Full variable domain (missing parts from reference TRBV9 and TRBJ2-3): DSGVTQTPKHLITATGQRVTLRCSPRSGDLSVYWYQQSLDQGLQFLIQYYNGEERAKGNILERFSAQQFPDLHSELNLSSLELGDSALYFCASSVASGDTQYFGPGTRLTVL.

Notes on this clonotype: This may be a read error, as it is one base from a much larger clone. This chain connects TRBV7-9 to TRBJ1-2; the D gene is possibly TRBD1 (6 bases). CDR1 and CDR2 (germline): SEHNR, FQNEAQ (reference sequence). The CDR3 totals 11 residues. The CDR3 DNA reads as TGTGCCAGCGGAAACAGGGATGGCTGCACCTTC. Translation: CASGNRDGCTF.

This clonotype has more than one count but fewer than ten. J is TRBJ2-3 and V is TRBV20-1; 13 bases map to TRBD2. The CDR3 contains 17 residues. CDR1 is DFQATT, CDR2 SNEGSKA, per germline (reference sequence). V trimming: 1 base; J trimming: 4 bases; junction bases outside the gene matches: 8. CDR3: CSARGGTSGGAPDTQYF. The CDR3, as DNA: TGCAGTGCTAGAGGGGGAACTAGCGGGGGGGCCCCAGATACGCAGTATTTT.

Points on this clonotype: A much bigger clone sits one base away, suggesting this may be a read error. V is TRBV5-5 and J is TRBJ2-1; 11 bases align to TRBD2. Gene TRBJ2-7 matches the end of the DNA better, so the J call may be wrong. Germline-derived CDR1 and CDR2 are SGHKS and YYEKEE (reference sequence). The CDR3 covers 18 residues. CDR3 sequence: CASSLGASSGGTYNEQYF. In nucleotides, the CDR3 is TGTGCCAGCAGCTTGGGGGCCTCTAGCGGGGGGACCTACAATGAGCAGTACTTC.

This clonotype was seen repeatedly, ten times or more. The rearrangement joins TRBV4-2 to TRBJ2-5; 7 bases align to TRBD2. The CDR3 is 14 residues long. The V gene end was trimmed by 3 bases and the J gene end by 2 bases; junction bases not matched to a gene: 3. In germline, CDR1 is LGHNA, CDR2 YNFKEQ. The CDR3 DNA reads as TGTGCCAGCAGCCATGGGACTACACAAGAGACCCAGTACTTC. Translated: CASSHGTTQETQYF.